This TCR beta chain was observed in a study of blood T cell repertoires in COVID-19. Study-wide background: Sources were T cells, B-cell-depleted T cells, or PBMCs; the material itself was cDNA or gDNA.

Participant age was about 18 to 95 years, and participants resided in about two dozen US areas. Clinical history reported by participants formed the basis on which cohorts were assigned. The CDR3 covers 13 residues. V was cut by 5 bases and J by 9 bases, with 14 bases left in between. Only in-frame clones appear in the TCRdb table, and some are missing; sequencing was by immunoSEQ multiplex PCR. Of roughly 190,000 clones listed, roughly 84% were seen once; the top ten hold 3.2%. Sequencing was carried out using PBMCs or T cells enriched from blood (not recorded which). This clonotype was sampled from a woman younger than 45 who had been exposed to COVID-19. The chain has TRBV12-3 or TRBV12-4 and TRBJ2-1; D perhaps matches TRBD1 (5 bases). The CDR3: CASSEGDNGEQFF. CDR3 in DNA: TGTGCCAGCAGTGAAGGGGATAACGGTGAGCAGTTCTTC.